This record looks at one T cell receptor beta chain sequence and its context. Its target is not known. This sample was taken from a study of T cell responses to AZD1222 COVID-19 vaccine. Study details: Combined were second doses at about 4 or about 12 weeks. Study results and limitations: Most donors were white British, females outnumbered males, and clonal diversity was possibly underestimated.

Clones were sequenced by immunoSEQ multiplex PCR, and TCRdb holds only the in-frame ones, with some missing. The profile shows around 100,000 clones, around nine tenths of them singletons. The CDR3 totals 15 residues. The germline V gene encodes CDR1 SGHTA and CDR2 FQGNSA. V was trimmed by 4 bases and J by 3 bases, leaving 13 bases between them. V usage is TRBV7-2 and J usage is TRBJ2-1; D is possibly TRBD2 (6 bases). The starting material was peripheral blood, obtained on day 0 of AZD1222 vaccination. This receptor was identified in an adult in good health. Here the CDR3 reads CASSSELAFYNEQFF. The CDR3 region has the DNA TGTGCCAGCAGCTCGGAGCTAGCGTTCTACAATGAGCAGTTCTTC.